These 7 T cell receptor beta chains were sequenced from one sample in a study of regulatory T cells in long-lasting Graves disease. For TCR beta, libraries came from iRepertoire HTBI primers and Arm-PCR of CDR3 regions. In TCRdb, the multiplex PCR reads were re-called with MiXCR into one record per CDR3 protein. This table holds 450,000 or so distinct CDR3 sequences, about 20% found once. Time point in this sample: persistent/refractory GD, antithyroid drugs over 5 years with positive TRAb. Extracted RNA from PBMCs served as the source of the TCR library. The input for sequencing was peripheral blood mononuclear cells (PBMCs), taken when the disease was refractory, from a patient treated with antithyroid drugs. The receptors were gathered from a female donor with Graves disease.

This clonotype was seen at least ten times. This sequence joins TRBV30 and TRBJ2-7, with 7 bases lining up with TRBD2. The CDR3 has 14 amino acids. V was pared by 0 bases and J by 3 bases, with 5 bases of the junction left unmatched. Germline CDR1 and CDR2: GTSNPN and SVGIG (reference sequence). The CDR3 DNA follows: TGTGCCTGGAGTGTGGGAGGGAAGTACTACGAGCAGTACTTC. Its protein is CAWSVGGKYYEQYF.

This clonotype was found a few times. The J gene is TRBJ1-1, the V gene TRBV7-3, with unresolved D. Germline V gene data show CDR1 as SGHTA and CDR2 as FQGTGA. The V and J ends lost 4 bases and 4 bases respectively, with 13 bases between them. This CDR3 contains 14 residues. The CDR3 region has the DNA TGTGCCAGCAGCTCAGATCCGGGTGGCACTGAAGCTTTCTTT. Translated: CASSSDPGGTEAFF.

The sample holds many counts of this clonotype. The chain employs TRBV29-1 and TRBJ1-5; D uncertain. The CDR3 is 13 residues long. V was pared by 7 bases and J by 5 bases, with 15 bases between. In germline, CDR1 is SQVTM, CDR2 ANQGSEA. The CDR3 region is CSAQTADDQPQHF. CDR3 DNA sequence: TGCAGCGCCCAAACAGCGGATGATCAGCCCCAGCATTTT.

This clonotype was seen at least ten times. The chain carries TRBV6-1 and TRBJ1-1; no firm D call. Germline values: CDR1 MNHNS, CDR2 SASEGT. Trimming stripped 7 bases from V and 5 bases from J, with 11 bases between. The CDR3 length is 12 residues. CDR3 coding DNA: TGTGCCAGCATAACCGAGGGAACTGAAGCTTTCTTT. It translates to CASITEGTEAFF.

The CDR3 reads CASSLQGGRTQYF. As DNA, the CDR3 is TGTGCCAGCAGTTTACAGGGCGGGAGGACGCAGTATTTT. The chain combines TRBV12-3 or TRBV12-4 with TRBJ2-3; 8 nucleotides align to TRBD2. This CDR3 is built from 13 residues. V was clipped by 2 bases and J by 9 bases; unmatched bases: 4.

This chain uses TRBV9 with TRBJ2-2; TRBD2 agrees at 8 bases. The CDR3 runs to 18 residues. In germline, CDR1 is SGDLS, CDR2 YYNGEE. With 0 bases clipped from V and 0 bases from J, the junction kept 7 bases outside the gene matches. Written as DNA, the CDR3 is TGTGCCAGCAGCGTAGCAGCGGGAGCGGGAGCGAACACCGGGGAGCTGTTTTTT. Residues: CASSVAAGAGANTGELFF.

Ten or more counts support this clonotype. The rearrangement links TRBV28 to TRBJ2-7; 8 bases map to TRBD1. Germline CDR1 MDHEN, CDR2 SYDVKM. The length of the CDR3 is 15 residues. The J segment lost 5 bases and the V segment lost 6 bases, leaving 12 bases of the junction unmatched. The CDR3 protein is CASSPDREKSDEQYF. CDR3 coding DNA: TGTGCCAGCAGCCCGGACAGGGAGAAGTCTGACGAGCAGTACTTC.